The subject of this entry is one T cell receptor (beta chain). What it binds is not known. The repertoire was sequenced with immunoSEQ multiplex PCR; TCRdb's copy has only in-frame clones and lacks some. The sample includes about 140,000 clones, 70% to 90% of them seen just once. Losses at the gene ends were 1 base for V and 8 bases for J; bases not matched to a gene: 7. Per germline, CDR1 LGHDT and CDR2 YNNKEL (reference sequence). The CDR3 contains 14 residues. The data originate from a study of T cell responses to AZD1222 COVID-19 vaccine. Study-wide findings and caveats: Along spike, vaccine-associated CD4 TCRs were found throughout, with dominance at 160-218 and 743-854. Baseline antibody screening turned up just a handful of seropositive AZD1222 recipients. Repertoires were sampled only after the peak T cell response. Following two doses of AZD1222, Spike-specific TCR breadth and depth rose.

This chain connects TRBV3-1 (or the pseudogene TRBV3-2) to TRBJ1-2, with 7 bases aligning to TRBD1. The TCR was taken from an adult in good health. The sequenced sample was peripheral blood, obtained on day 0 of AZD1222 vaccination. The CDR3 region has the DNA TGTGCCAGCAGCCAAGCCTCAGGGGGAAGGGGCTACACCTTC. Protein: CASSQASGGRGYTF.